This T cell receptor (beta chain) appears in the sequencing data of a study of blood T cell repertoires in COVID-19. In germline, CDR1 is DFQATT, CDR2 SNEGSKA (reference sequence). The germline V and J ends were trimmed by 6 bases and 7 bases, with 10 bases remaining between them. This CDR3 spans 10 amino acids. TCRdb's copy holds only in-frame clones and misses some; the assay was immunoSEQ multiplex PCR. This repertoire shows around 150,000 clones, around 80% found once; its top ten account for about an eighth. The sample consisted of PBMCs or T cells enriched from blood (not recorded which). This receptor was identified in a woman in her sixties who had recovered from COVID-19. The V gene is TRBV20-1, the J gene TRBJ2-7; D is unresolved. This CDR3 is CSALLYEQYF. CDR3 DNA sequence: TGCAGTGCCCTCCTGTATGAGCAGTACTTC.